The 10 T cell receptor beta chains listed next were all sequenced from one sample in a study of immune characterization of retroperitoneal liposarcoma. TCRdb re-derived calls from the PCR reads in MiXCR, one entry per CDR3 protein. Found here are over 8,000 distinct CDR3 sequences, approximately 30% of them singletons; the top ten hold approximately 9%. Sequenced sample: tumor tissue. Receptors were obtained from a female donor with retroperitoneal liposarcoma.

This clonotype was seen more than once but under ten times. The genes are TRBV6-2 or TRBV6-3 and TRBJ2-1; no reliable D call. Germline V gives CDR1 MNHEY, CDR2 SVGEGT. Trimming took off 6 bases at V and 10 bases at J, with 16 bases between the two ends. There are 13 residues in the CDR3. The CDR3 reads CASRYMPTSEQFF. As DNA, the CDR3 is TGTGCCAGCAGGTACATGCCTACCTCCGAGCAGTTCTTC.

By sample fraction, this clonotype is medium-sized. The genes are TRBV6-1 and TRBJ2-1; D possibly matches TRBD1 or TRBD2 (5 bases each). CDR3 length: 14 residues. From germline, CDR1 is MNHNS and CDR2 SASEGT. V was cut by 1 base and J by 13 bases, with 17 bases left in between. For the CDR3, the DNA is TGTGCCAGCAGTGAAGGTGGGACCCTGGAGACCCAGTTCTTC. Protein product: CASSEGGTLETQFF.

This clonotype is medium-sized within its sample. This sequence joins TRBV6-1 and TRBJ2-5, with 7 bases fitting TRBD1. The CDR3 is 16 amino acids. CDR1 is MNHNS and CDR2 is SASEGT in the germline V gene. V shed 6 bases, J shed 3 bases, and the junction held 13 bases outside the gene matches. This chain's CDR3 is CASRRVGQAGKETQYF. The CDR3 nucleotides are TGTGCCAGCAGAAGGGTAGGACAGGCGGGTAAAGAGACCCAGTACTTC.

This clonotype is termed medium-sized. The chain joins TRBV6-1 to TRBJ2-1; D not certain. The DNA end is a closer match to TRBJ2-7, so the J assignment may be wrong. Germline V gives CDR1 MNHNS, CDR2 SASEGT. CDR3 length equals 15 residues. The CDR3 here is CASSEAPGPPKEQYF. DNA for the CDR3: TGTGCCAGCAGTGAAGCGCCAGGTCCCCCCAAAGAGCAGTACTTC.

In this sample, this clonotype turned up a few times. The CDR3 DNA is TGTGCCAGCAGTCCGATTGGGACAGAAGAGACCCAGTACTTC. As protein: CASSPIGTEETQYF. The J gene is TRBJ2-5, the V gene TRBV6-6; 7 nucleotides align to TRBD1. This CDR3 has 14 amino acids. CDR1 and CDR2 (germline): MNHNY, SVGAGI (reference sequence). After removal of 5 bases from V and 3 bases from J, the junction contained 6 bases not matched to a gene.

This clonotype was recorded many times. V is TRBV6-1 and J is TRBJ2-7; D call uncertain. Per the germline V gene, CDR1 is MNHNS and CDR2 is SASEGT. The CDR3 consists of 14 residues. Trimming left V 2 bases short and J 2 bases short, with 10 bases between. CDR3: CASSEWASTYEQYF. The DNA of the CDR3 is TGTGCCAGCAGTGAATGGGCCTCGACCTACGAGCAGTACTTC.

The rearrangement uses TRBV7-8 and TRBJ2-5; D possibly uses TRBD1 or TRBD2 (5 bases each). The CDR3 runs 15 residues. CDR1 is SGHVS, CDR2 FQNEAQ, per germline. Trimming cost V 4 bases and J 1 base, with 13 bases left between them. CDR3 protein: CASSSIAGTQETQYF. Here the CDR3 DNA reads TGTGCCAGCAGCTCTATAGCTGGGACCCAAGAGACCCAGTACTTC.

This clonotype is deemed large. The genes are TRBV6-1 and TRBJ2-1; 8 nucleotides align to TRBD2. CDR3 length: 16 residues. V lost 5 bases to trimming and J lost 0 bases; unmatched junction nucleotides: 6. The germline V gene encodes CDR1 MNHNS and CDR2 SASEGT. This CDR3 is CASSSPGTSSYNEQFF. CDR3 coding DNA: TGTGCCAGCAGTTCTCCCGGGACTAGCTCCTACAATGAGCAGTTCTTC.

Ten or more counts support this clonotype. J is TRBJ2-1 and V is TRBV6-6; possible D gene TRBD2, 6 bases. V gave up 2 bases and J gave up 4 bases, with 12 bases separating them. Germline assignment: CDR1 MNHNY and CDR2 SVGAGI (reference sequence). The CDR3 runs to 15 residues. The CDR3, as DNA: TGTGCCAGCAGTTACCGGTCTAGCGCGTACAATGAGCAGTTCTTC. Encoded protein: CASSYRSSAYNEQFF.

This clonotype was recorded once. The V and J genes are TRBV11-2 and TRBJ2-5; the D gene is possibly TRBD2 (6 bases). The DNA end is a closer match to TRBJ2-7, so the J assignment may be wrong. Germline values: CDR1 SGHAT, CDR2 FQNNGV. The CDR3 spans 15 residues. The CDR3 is CASSLWGDPVYEQYF. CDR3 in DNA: TGTGCCAGCAGCCTGTGGGGGGACCCTGTCTACGAGCAGTACTTC.